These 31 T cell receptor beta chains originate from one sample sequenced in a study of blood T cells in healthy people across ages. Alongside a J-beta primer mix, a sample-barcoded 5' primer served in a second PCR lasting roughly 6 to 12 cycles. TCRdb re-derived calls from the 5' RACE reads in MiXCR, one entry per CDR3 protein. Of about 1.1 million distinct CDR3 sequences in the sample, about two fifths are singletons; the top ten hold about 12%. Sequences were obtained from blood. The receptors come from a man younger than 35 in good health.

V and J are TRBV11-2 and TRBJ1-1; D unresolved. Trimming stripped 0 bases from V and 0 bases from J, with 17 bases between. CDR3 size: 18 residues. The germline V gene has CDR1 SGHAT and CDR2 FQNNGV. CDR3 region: CASSLELRRRVLNTEAFF. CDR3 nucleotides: TGTGCCAGCAGCTTAGAGTTGCGTCGCCGAGTCCTGAACACTGAAGCTTTCTTT.

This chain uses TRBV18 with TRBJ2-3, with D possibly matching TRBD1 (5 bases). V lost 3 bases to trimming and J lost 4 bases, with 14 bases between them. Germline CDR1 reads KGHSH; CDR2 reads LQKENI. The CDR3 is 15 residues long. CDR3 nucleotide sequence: TGTGCCAGCTCACCTGGTGCAGGGATGGCAGATACGCAGTATTTT. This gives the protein CASSPGAGMADTQYF.

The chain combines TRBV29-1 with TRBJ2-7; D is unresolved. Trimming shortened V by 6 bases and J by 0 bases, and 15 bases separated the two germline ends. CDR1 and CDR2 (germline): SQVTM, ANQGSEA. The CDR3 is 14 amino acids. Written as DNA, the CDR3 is TGCAGCGTCAAACCTTCAGAGATCTCCTACGAGCAGTACTTC. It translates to CSVKPSEISYEQYF.

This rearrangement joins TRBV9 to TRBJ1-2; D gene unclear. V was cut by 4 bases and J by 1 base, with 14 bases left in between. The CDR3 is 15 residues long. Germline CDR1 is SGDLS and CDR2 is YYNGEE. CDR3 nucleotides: TGTGCCAGCAGCAAAGAGGCAGACGTTAACTATGGCTACACCTTC. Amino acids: CASSKEADVNYGYTF. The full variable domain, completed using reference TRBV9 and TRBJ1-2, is DSGVTQTPKHLITATGQRVTLRCSPRSGDLSVYWYQQSLDQGLQFLIQYYNGEERAKGNILERFSAQQFPDLHSELNLSSLELGDSALYFCASSKEADVNYGYTFGSGTRLTVV.

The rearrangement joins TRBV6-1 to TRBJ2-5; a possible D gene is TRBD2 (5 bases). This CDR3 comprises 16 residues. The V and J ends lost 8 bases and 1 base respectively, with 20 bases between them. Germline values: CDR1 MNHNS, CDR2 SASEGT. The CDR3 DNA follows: TGTGCCAGCGGTGGGGTGGAGGTATACGGCCAAGAGACCCAGTACTTC. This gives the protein CASGGVEVYGQETQYF.

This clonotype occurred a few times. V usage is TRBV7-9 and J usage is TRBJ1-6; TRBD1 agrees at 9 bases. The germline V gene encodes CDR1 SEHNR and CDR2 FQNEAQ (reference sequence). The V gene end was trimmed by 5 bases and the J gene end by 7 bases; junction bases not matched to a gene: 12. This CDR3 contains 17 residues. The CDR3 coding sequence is TGTGCCAGCAGCCTTGGACAGGGGAATTCGGGAAATTCACCCCTCCACTTT. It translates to CASSLGQGNSGNSPLHF.

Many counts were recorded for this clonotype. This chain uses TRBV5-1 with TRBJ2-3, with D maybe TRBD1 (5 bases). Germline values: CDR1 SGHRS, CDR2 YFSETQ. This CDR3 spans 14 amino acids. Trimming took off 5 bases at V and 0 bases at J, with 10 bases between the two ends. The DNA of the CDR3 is TGCGCCAGCAGTATACAGGCTAGCACAGATACGCAGTATTTT. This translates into CASSIQASTDTQYF.

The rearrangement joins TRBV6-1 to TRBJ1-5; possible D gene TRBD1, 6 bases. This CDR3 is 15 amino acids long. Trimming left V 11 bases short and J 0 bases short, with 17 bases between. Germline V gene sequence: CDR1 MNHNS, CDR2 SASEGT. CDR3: CAGGTRDYSNQPQHF. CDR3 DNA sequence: TGTGCCGGCGGGACACGAGATTATAGCAATCAGCCCCAGCATTTT.

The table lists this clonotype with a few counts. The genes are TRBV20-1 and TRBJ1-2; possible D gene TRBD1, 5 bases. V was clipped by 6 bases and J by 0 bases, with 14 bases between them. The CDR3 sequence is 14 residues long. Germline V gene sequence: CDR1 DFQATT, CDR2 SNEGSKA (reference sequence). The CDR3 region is CSAQPGTANYGYTF. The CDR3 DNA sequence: TGCAGTGCGCAGCCGGGGACCGCTAACTATGGCTACACCTTC.

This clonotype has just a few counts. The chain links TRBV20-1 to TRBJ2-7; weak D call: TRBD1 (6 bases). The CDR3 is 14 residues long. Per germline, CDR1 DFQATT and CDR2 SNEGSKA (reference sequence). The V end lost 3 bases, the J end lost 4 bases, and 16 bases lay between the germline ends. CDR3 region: CSASPLARGYEQYF. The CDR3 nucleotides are TGCAGTGCTAGTCCCCTGGCTAGGGGGTACGAGCAGTACTTC.

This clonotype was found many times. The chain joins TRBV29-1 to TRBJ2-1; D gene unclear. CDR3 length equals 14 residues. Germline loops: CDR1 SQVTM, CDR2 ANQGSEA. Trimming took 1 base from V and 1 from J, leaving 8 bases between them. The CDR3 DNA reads TGCAGCGTTGAAGGGCGGAAGTCCTACAATGAGCAGTTCTTC. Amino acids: CSVEGRKSYNEQFF.

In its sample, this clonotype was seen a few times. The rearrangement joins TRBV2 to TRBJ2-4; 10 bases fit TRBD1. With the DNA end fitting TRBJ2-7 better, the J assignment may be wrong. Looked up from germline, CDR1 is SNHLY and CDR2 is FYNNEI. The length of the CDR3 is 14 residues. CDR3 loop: CASSDWTGGYEQYF. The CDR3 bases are TGTGCCAGCAGTGATTGGACAGGGGGCTACGAGCAGTACTTC.

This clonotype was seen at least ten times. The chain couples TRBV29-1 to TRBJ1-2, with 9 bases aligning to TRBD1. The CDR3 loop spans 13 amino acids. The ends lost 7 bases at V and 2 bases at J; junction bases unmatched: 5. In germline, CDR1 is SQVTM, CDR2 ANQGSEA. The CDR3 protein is CSATGTGNYGYTF. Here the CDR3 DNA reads TGCAGCGCCACCGGGACAGGGAACTATGGCTACACCTTC.

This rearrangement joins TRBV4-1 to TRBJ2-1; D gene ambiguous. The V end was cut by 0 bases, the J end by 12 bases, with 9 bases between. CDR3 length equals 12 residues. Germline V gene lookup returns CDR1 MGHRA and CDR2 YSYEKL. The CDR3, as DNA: TGCGCCAGCAGCCAAGAGTCCCAGAGGCAGTTCTTC. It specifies CASSQESQRQFF.

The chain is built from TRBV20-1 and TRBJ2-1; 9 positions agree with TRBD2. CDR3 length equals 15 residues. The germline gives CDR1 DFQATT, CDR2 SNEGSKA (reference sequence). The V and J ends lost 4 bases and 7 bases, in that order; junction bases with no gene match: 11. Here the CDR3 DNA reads TGCAGTGCTAACGGGAGGGCGGGGGGGCGAAATGAGCAGTTCTTC. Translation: CSANGRAGGRNEQFF.

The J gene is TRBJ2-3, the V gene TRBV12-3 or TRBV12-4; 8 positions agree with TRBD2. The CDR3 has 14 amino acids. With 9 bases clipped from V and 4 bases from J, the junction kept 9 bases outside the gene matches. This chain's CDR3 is CASCELAGADTQYF. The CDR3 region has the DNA TGTGCCAGTTGCGAGCTAGCGGGCGCAGATACGCAGTATTTT.

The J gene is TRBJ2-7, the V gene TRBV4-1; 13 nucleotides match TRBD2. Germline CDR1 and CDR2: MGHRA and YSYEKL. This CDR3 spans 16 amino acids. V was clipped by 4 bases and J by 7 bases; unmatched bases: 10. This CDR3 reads CASSLRTSGGANEQYF. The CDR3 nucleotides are TGCGCCAGCAGCCTAAGAACTAGCGGGGGGGCGAATGAGCAGTACTTC.

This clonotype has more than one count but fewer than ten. The CDR3 DNA follows: TGTGCCAGCAGCCAGGGGACAGGGGGCTCGATTGAAGCTTTCTTT. Translation gives CASSQGTGGSIEAFF. The chain recombines TRBV5-6 with TRBJ1-1, with TRBD1 identical over 12 bases. J was trimmed by 7 bases and V by 4 bases; bases with no gene match: 8. Germline V gives CDR1 SGHDT, CDR2 YYEEEE. CDR3 length equals 15 residues.

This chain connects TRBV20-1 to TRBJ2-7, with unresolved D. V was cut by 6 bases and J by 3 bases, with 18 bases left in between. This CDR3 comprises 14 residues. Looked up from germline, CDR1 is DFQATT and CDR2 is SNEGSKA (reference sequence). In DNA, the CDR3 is TGCAGTGCCAGCCAGACTCCCGCGGACTACGAGCAGTACTTC. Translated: CSASQTPADYEQYF.

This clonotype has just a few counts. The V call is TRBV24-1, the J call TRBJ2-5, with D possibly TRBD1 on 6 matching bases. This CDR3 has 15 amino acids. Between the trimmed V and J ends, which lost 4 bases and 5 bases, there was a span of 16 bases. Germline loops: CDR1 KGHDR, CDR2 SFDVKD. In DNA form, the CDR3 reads TGTGCCACCAGTGACCCCAGGGGTTCAGGGGAGACCCAGTACTTC. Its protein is CATSDPRGSGETQYF.

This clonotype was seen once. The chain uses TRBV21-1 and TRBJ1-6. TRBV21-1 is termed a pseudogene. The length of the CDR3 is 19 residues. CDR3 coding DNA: TGTGCCAGCAGCAATCTAGGACCCGATCAGTGCTCCTATAATTCACCCCTCCACTTT. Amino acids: CASSNLGPDQCSYNSPLHF.

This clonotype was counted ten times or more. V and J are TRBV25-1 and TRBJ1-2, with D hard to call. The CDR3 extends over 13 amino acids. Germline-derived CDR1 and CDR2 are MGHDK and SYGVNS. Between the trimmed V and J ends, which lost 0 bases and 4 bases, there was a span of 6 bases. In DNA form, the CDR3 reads TGTGCCAGCAGTGAATACGGAGGCTATGGCTACACCTTC. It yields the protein CASSEYGGYGYTF.

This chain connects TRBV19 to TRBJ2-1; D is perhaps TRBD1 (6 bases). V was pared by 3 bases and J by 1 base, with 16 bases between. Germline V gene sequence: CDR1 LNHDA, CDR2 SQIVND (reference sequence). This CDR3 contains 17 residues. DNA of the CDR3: TGTGCCAGTAGTATTCGAGGGGACACCCCTTCCTACAATGAGCAGTTCTTC. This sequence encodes CASSIRGDTPSYNEQFF.

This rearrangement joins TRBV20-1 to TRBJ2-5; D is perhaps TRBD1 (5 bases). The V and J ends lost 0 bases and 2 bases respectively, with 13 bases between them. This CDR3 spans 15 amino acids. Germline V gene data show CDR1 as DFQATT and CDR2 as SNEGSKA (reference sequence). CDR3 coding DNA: TGCAGTGCTAGAGATCTCGGCAGGGCTCAAGAGACCCAGTACTTC. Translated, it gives CSARDLGRAQETQYF.

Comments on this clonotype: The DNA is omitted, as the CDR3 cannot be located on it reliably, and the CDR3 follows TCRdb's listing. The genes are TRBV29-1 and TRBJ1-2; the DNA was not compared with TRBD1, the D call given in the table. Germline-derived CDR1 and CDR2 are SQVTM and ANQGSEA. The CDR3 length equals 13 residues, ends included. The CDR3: CSVGEGINYGHTF.

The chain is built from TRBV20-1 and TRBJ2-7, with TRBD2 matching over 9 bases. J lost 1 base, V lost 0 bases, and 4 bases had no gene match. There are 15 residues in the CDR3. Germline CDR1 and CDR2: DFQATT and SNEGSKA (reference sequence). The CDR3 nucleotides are TGCAGTGCTAGAGATAGCGGGGGCGGATCCTACGAGCAGTACTTC. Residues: CSARDSGGGSYEQYF.

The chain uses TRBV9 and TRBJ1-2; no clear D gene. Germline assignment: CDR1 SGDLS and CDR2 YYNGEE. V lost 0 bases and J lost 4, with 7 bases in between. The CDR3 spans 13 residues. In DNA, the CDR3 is TGTGCCAGCAGCGTAGATTCAGGCTATGGCTACACCTTC. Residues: CASSVDSGYGYTF.

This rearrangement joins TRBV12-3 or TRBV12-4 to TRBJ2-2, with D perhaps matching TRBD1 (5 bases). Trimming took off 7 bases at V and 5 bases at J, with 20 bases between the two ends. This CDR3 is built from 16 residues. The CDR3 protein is CASTFQGIRVTGELFF. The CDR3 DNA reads TGTGCCAGCACTTTCCAGGGTATTAGGGTTACCGGGGAGCTGTTTTTT.

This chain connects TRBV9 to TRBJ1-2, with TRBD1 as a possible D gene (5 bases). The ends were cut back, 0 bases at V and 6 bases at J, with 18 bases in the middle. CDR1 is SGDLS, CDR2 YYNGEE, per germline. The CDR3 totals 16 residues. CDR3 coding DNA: TGTGCCAGCAGCGTAGGCGATGGGGGTTTGATCGATGGCTACACCTTC. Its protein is CASSVGDGGLIDGYTF.

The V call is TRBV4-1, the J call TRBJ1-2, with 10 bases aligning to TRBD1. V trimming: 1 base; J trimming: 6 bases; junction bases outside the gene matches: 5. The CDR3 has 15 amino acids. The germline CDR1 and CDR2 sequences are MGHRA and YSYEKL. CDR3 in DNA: TGCGCCAGCAGCCAAGTCGCAGGGACAGGGGATGGCTACACCTTC. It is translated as CASSQVAGTGDGYTF.

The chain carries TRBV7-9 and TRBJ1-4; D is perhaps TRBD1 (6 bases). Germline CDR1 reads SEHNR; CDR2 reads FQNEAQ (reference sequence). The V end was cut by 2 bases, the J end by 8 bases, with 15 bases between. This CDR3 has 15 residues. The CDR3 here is CASSLWTDPREKLFF. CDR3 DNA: TGTGCCAGCAGCTTATGGACAGACCCTAGGGAAAAACTGTTTTTT.